The rows below give T cell receptor beta chains drawn from one sample of a study of CD8 T cells in ankylosing spondylitis. TCRdb re-derived calls from the 5' RACE reads in MiXCR, one entry per CDR3 protein. The profile shows almost 400,000 distinct CDR3 sequences, around 24% of them singletons. The sequenced sample was blood, either unsorted or a sorted T cell fraction (not recorded which). All receptors come from a male donor with ankylosing spondylitis. Each CDR3 is given with its conserved first and last residue. The D gene is left open where the match is weak. A row's size may be missing; if present it is once, few, many or a size class.

D	length	size	V	J	DNA	CDR3
-	14	-	TRBV9	TRBJ2-1	TGTGCCAGCAGCGCCGGGACACTTTACAATGAGCAGTTCTTC	CASSAGTLYNEQFF
-	13	few	TRBV5-1	TRBJ1-1	TGCGCCAGCAGGGTGGGGCCGGACCGTGAAGCTTTCTTT	CASRVGPDREAFF
-	13	-	TRBV7-9	TRBJ2-7	TGTGCCAGCAGCTTGTCCGACCTCTACGAGCAGTACTTC	CASSLSDLYEQYF
-	13	few	TRBV15	TRBJ2-2	TGTGCCACCAGCCGGGGGACGACCGGGGAGCTGTTTTTT	CATSRGTTGELFF
TRBD2	15	few	TRBV19	TRBJ2-2	TGTGCCAGTGGCGGACTAGCGGGAGTCACCGGGGAGCTGTTTTTT	CASGGLAGVTGELFF
-	15	few	TRBV12-3/TRBV12-4	TRBJ2-6	TGTGCCAGCAGTGCGGCGCGGTCTGGGGCCAACGTCCTGACTTTC	CASSAARSGANVLTF
TRBD2	15	-	TRBV5-1	TRBJ2-1	TGCGCCAGCAGCTTGGGAGCGGGAGGCTGGCTTGGGCAGTTCTTC	CASSLGAGGWLGQFF
TRBD2	16	-	TRBV7-3	TRBJ2-3	TGTGCCAGCAGCTTAGGTCTGCGGGAGTTCCCAGATACGCAGTATTTT	CASSLGLREFPDTQYF
-	13	-	TRBV7-2	TRBJ2-3	TGTGCCAGCAGCGTCCGAGAGGGAGATACGCAGTATTTT	CASSVREGDTQYF
TRBD2	14	few	TRBV29-1	TRBJ2-2	TGCAGCGGAGCCGGCGGGGGAAACACCGGGGAGCTGTTTTTT	CSGAGGGNTGELFF
-	16	few	TRBV15	TRBJ1-2	TGTGCCACCAGCAGAGATAGCCCAGGAGTTAACTATGGCTACACCTTC	CATSRDSPGVNYGYTF
TRBD1	13	many	TRBV29-1	TRBJ2-5	TGCAGCGTGCGGGACAGGGTTTCAGAGACCCAGTACTTC	CSVRDRVSETQYF
TRBD2	17	-	TRBV10-3	TRBJ2-3	TGTGCCATCAGTGAAGAATTTGCGGGAGCCCCCACAGATACGCAGTATTTT	CAISEEFAGAPTDTQYF
-	12	-	TRBV29-1	TRBJ2-7	TGCAGCGTCCCCAACACGGGGGAGGAGCAGTACTTC	CSVPNTGEEQYF
-	15	-	TRBV11-2	TRBJ2-3	TGTGCCAGCAGCTTGACAGGCATACGCACAGATACGCAGTATTTT	CASSLTGIRTDTQYF
-	14	few	TRBV15	TRBJ2-5	TGTGCCACCAGCAGAGATGTAGTCTCAGAGACCCAGTACTTC	CATSRDVVSETQYF
-	15	-	TRBV7-2	TRBJ1-2	TGTGCCAGCACCCAAGGGGAGTATGCTAACTATGGCTACACCTTC	CASTQGEYANYGYTF
-	12	many	TRBV28	TRBJ1-1	TGTGCCAGCAGTACAATTAACACTGAAGCTTTCTTT	CASSTINTEAFF
TRBD2	15	few	TRBV5-1	TRBJ2-1	TGCGCCAGCAGCTTCGCGGGAGGGCCGTTGAGTGAGCAGTTCTTC	CASSFAGGPLSEQFF
TRBD2	14	few	TRBV10-1	TRBJ2-3	TGCGCCAGCAGCGAGTTCGCCGGGGGGAATACGCAGTATTTT	CASSEFAGGNTQYF
-	16	few	TRBV2	TRBJ2-7	TGTGCCAGCAGCCTCGCTCAGGGCCCCCAGGACGCCGAGCAGTACTTC	CASSLAQGPQDAEQYF
-	14	many	TRBV5-1	TRBJ2-2	TGCGCCAGCAGCTTGCAGGGGAACACCGGGGAGCTGTTTTTT	CASSLQGNTGELFF
-	12	-	TRBV29-1	TRBJ2-7	TGCAGCGTTGATTCTGGAAGGAACGAGCAGTACTTC	CSVDSGRNEQYF
TRBD2	14	-	TRBV6-1	TRBJ2-1	TGTGCCAGCGGATGGGGACTAGCGGGAGGGGAGCAGTTCTTC	CASGWGLAGGEQFF
TRBD2	16	-	TRBV5-1	TRBJ2-2	TGCGCCAGCAGCACGGGACTAGCGGGAGGCACCGGGGAGCTGTTTTTT	CASSTGLAGGTGELFF
TRBD2	16	few	TRBV29-1	TRBJ2-5	TGCAGCGTTGCACTAGCGGAAGGAGGTCCCCAAGAGACCCAGTACTTC	CSVALAEGGPQETQYF
TRBD1	15	-	TRBV10-3	TRBJ2-1	TGTGCCATCAGTTGGGGGACAGGGGTATACAATGAGCAGTTCTTC	CAISWGTGVYNEQFF
TRBD2	20	few	TRBV4-2	TRBJ2-6	TGTGCCAGCAGCCAAGACCCGGGACTAGCGGACTACTCTGGGGCCAACGTCCTGACTTTC	CASSQDPGLADYSGANVLTF
-	15	few	TRBV20-1	TRBJ2-7	TGCAGTGCTAGCGGTCATACGGCCATCTCCTACGAGCAGTACTTC	CSASGHTAISYEQYF
-	16	-	TRBV7-9	TRBJ2-2	TGTGCCAGCACCCCCCGGAGTGTCCAGAACACCGGGGAGCTGTTTTTT	CASTPRSVQNTGELFF
-	16	few	TRBV3-1	TRBJ1-1	TGTGCCAGCAGCCAAGGAACGAACACTGAGAACACTGAAGCTTTCTTT	CASSQGTNTENTEAFF
TRBD1	14	-	TRBV20-1	TRBJ1-5	TGCAGTGCTAGAGACAGGGGGCACAATCAGCCCCAGCATTTT	CSARDRGHNQPQHF